These T cell receptor beta chains were read from a single sample in a study of T cells in localized non-small cell lung cancer. Using immunoSEQ multiplex PCR, the repertoire was profiled, and TCRdb retains in-frame clones only, with some absent. The sample lists some 30,000 clones, approximately 90% occurring once. The source material was peripheral blood mononuclear cells, sampled before any cancer treatment. The receptors here all came from a female donor older than 55 with stage II lung adenocarcinoma. The CDR3 runs from the conserved cysteine through the conserved F or W. Each record gives: CDR3 length, V gene, clone size, J gene, D gene, CDR3 protein, CDR3 DNA. A D gene is named only where the DNA matches it firmly. Size values are once, few and many counts, or a class for expanded clones, and some rows have none.

cdr3_length: 17; v_call: TRBV14; clone_size: few; j_call: TRBJ2-7; d_call: .; cdr3_aa: CASSLQSLWRVSYEQYF; cdr3_nt: TGTGCCAGCAGCCTACAATCTCTATGGCGGGTTTCCTACGAGCAGTACTTC
cdr3_length: 15; v_call: TRBV5-6; clone_size: .; j_call: TRBJ1-1; d_call: .; cdr3_aa: CASSLAPGTNTEAFF; cdr3_nt: TGTGCCAGCAGCTTGGCACCTGGGACTAACACTGAAGCTTTCTTT
cdr3_length: 11; v_call: TRBV29-1; clone_size: .; j_call: TRBJ1-1; d_call: TRBD1; cdr3_aa: CSVANRGEAFF; cdr3_nt: TGCAGCGTAGCAAACAGGGGAGAAGCTTTCTTT
cdr3_length: 15; v_call: TRBV5-4; clone_size: .; j_call: TRBJ2-3; d_call: TRBD2; cdr3_aa: CASSLAGGGRNTQYF; cdr3_nt: TGTGCCAGCAGCTTGGCCGGGGGGGGCCGGAATACGCAGTATTTT
cdr3_length: 14; v_call: TRBV18; clone_size: few; j_call: TRBJ1-1; d_call: .; cdr3_aa: CASSPGQGNTEAFF; cdr3_nt: TGTGCCAGCTCACCTGGGCAGGGGAACACTGAAGCTTTCTTT
cdr3_length: 13; v_call: TRBV7-9; clone_size: .; j_call: TRBJ1-1; d_call: .; cdr3_aa: CASSFQGLAEAFF; cdr3_nt: TGTGCCAGCAGCTTCCAGGGCCTGGCTGAAGCTTTCTTT
cdr3_length: 14; v_call: TRBV28; clone_size: .; j_call: TRBJ1-2; d_call: TRBD1; cdr3_aa: CASSLGAGGGGYTF; cdr3_nt: TGTGCCAGCAGTTTAGGGGCAGGGGGCGGTGGCTACACCTTC
cdr3_length: 13; v_call: TRBV6-6; clone_size: .; j_call: TRBJ1-1; d_call: .; cdr3_aa: CASSFGENTEAFF; cdr3_nt: TGTGCCAGCAGTTTTGGGGAGAACACTGAAGCTTTCTTT
cdr3_length: 13; v_call: TRBV15; clone_size: few; j_call: TRBJ1-1; d_call: .; cdr3_aa: CATSRDRGAEAFF; cdr3_nt: TGTGCCACCAGCAGAGATCGGGGGGCGGAAGCTTTCTTT
cdr3_length: 17; v_call: TRBV5-1; clone_size: .; j_call: TRBJ2-7; d_call: TRBD1; cdr3_aa: CASSLVPGTGDTYEQYF; cdr3_nt: TGCGCCAGCAGCTTGGTTCCCGGGACAGGGGATACCTACGAGCAGTACTTC
cdr3_length: 13; v_call: TRBV6-1; clone_size: .; j_call: TRBJ1-2; d_call: TRBD1; cdr3_aa: CASSVWTGRGYTF; cdr3_nt: TGTGCCAGCAGCGTTTGGACAGGGAGAGGCTACACCTTC
cdr3_length: 15; v_call: TRBV6-5; clone_size: .; j_call: TRBJ1-1; d_call: TRBD1; cdr3_aa: CASSYSTGLNTEAFF; cdr3_nt: TGTGCCAGCAGTTACTCGACAGGGCTAAACACTGAAGCTTTCTTT
cdr3_length: 14; v_call: TRBV10-3; clone_size: .; j_call: TRBJ2-1; d_call: .; cdr3_aa: CAIKAGPPGDEQFF; cdr3_nt: TGTGCCATCAAGGCAGGCCCCCCGGGGGATGAGCAGTTCTTC
cdr3_length: 13; v_call: TRBV11-2; clone_size: .; j_call: TRBJ2-7; d_call: .; cdr3_aa: CASSLGLSTKQYF; cdr3_nt: TGTGCCAGCAGCTTGGGCCTTAGTACGAAGCAGTACTTC
cdr3_length: 14; v_call: TRBV6-6; clone_size: medium-sized; j_call: TRBJ2-7; d_call: .; cdr3_aa: CASSKGPDRYEQYF; cdr3_nt: TGTGCCAGCAGTAAGGGACCTGATCGCTACGAGCAGTACTTC
cdr3_length: 11; v_call: TRBV6-5; clone_size: .; j_call: TRBJ1-5; d_call: .; cdr3_aa: CASGLNQPQHF; cdr3_nt: TGTGCCAGCGGGCTAAATCAGCCCCAGCATTTT
cdr3_length: 12; v_call: TRBV7-9; clone_size: .; j_call: TRBJ2-7; d_call: .; cdr3_aa: CASSLDWDEQYF; cdr3_nt: TGTGCCAGCAGCTTAGACTGGGACGAGCAGTACTTC
cdr3_length: 12; v_call: TRBV7-6; clone_size: .; j_call: TRBJ2-2; d_call: .; cdr3_aa: CASSHWKGELFF; cdr3_nt: TGTGCCAGCAGCCACTGGAAAGGGGAGCTGTTTTTT
cdr3_length: 14; v_call: TRBV27; clone_size: once; j_call: TRBJ1-3; d_call: .; cdr3_aa: CASRLAGAGNTIYF; cdr3_nt: TGTGCCAGCCGGTTAGCGGGGGCTGGAAACACCATATATTTT
cdr3_length: 14; v_call: TRBV5-1; clone_size: .; j_call: TRBJ2-5; d_call: TRBD1; cdr3_aa: CASSVRQGEETQYF; cdr3_nt: TGCGCCAGCAGCGTAAGACAGGGGGAAGAGACCCAGTACTTC
cdr3_length: 12; v_call: TRBV7-2; clone_size: .; j_call: TRBJ1-6; d_call: .; cdr3_aa: CASSLGVSPLHF; cdr3_nt: TGTGCCAGCAGCTTAGGGGTATCACCCCTCCACTTT
cdr3_length: 14; v_call: TRBV5-1; clone_size: .; j_call: TRBJ1-2; d_call: .; cdr3_aa: CASSLALKDYGYTF; cdr3_nt: TGCGCCAGCAGCTTGGCCCTAAAGGACTATGGCTACACCTTC
cdr3_length: 11; v_call: TRBV15; clone_size: .; j_call: TRBJ2-7; d_call: .; cdr3_aa: CATSDRYEQYF; cdr3_nt: TGTGCCACCTCCGACCGCTACGAGCAGTACTTC
cdr3_length: 13; v_call: TRBV11-3; clone_size: .; j_call: TRBJ1-6; d_call: .; cdr3_aa: CASSFDINSPLHF; cdr3_nt: TGTGCCAGCAGCTTCGATATTAATTCACCCCTCCACTTT
cdr3_length: 16; v_call: TRBV5-1; clone_size: .; j_call: TRBJ2-7; d_call: TRBD2; cdr3_aa: CASSLVQPGLGGEQYF; cdr3_nt: TGCGCCAGCAGCTTGGTCCAGCCGGGACTAGGGGGGGAGCAGTACTTC
cdr3_length: 15; v_call: TRBV5-6; clone_size: .; j_call: TRBJ2-1; d_call: .; cdr3_aa: CASSLERGGLSEQFF; cdr3_nt: TGTGCCAGCAGTCTGGAGAGGGGGGGCTTAAGTGAGCAGTTCTTC
cdr3_length: 15; v_call: TRBV5-1; clone_size: .; j_call: TRBJ2-7; d_call: TRBD2; cdr3_aa: CASSLSGSASYEQYF; cdr3_nt: TGCGCCAGCAGCCTCAGCGGGAGCGCGTCCTACGAGCAGTACTTC
cdr3_length: 14; v_call: TRBV28; clone_size: .; j_call: TRBJ1-4; d_call: .; cdr3_aa: CASSRGPSGEKLFF; cdr3_nt: TGTGCCAGCAGTCGGGGCCCTTCAGGGGAAAAACTGTTTTTT
cdr3_length: 13; v_call: TRBV6-1; clone_size: .; j_call: TRBJ2-6; d_call: .; cdr3_aa: CASIQRGANVLTF; cdr3_nt: TGTGCCAGCATTCAACGGGGGGCCAACGTCCTGACTTTC